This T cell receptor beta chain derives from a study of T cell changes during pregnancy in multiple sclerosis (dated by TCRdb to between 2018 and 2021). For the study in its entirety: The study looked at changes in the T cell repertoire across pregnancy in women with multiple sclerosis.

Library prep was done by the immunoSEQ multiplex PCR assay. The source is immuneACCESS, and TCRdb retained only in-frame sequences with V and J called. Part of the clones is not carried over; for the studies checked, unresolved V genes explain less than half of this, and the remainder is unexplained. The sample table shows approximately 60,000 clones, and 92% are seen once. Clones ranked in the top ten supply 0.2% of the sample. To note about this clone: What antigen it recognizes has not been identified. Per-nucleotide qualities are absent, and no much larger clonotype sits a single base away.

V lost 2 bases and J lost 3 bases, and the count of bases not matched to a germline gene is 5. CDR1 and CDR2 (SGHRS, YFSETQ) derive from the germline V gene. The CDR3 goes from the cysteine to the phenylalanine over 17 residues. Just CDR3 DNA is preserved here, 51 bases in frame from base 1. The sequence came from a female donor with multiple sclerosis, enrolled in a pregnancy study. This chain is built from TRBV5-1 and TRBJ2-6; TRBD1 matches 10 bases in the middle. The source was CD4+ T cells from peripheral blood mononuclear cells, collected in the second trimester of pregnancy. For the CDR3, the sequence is CASSFSGTGDGANVLTF. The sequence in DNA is TGCGCCAGCAGCTTTTCCGGGACAGGGGATGGGGCCAACGTCCTGACTTTC.